The T cell receptor (beta chain) described here comes from a study of blood T cell repertoires in COVID-19 (dated by TCRdb to between 2020 and 2021). Study-level background: Collaborator samples came from the United States, Italy and Spain and covered acute and convalescent phases of COVID-19. The prospective study material was composed of cDNA or gDNA derived from T cells, B-cell-depleted T cells, or PBMCs. The dataset comprised deeply sampled blood TCRbeta repertoires from subjects exposed to, actively infected with, or recovered from COVID-19. The repertoires were released in a freely available public database intended as a resource for research on the immune response to SARS-CoV-2. The samples were drawn from two sources: the first 160 participants of the ongoing ImmuneRACE study, and fewer than 1,500 subjects contributed by 6 global collaborators. Nearly every sample came with metadata listing a de-identified subject ID, COVID-19 status, age in years and sex. HLA class I and class II types, where available, came from metadata supplied by the sample provider rather than from assay-based typing. Findings and caveats that apply to the study as a whole: Clinical and demographic metadata were provided uncurated, with the amount varying by source and participant.

Collaborating institutions collected whole blood in K2EDTA tubes following their own protocols. For TCRbeta analysis, collaborator samples were shipped as frozen whole blood, as isolated PBMCs, or as DNA extracted from either sample type. TCRbeta CDR3 regions were amplified from genomic DNA using the immunoSEQ Assay, a bias-controlled multiplex PCR. On the study's bioinformatics: Nucleated cell counts per sample were estimated from amplification of reference gene primers within the assay. To quantify the absolute abundance of each unique TCRbeta CDR3 rearrangement, sequence reads were collapsed and filtered. For each sample, productive Simpson clonality was calculated as the square root of Simpson's diversity index across productive rearrangements. As stored in TCRdb, this immuneACCESS dataset retains in-frame rearrangements with V and J assigned. A fraction of the clones does not appear; measured against another copy, unresolved V genes explain less than half of the discrepancy, and the remainder lacks a known reason. Clonal size and the V and J genes are those of that table, whereas D and trimming came from the DNA. The sample contains about 44,000 clones, roughly 87% of them found a single time. The ten largest make up around 25% of the sample.

The CDR3 numbers 15 residues from cysteine through phenylalanine. Only CDR3 DNA remains: 45 bases, in frame from the first base. For CDR1 and CDR2, the germline V gene lists SGHVS and FQNEAQ. After removal of 5 bases from V and 6 bases from J, the junction retains 12 bases not matched to a gene. Points on this clone: What antigen it recognizes has not been identified. No qualities accompany the bases; no much larger clone lies one base away.

This sequence was found in an elderly woman in a cohort sampled during active or convalescent COVID-19. The sample taken for sequencing was peripheral blood. Recombination connected TRBV7-8 to TRBJ2-7, and 8 junctional nucleotides match TRBD1. The CDR3 protein is CASSPFQGAMVEQYF. The DNA reads as follows: TGTGCCAGCAGCCCCTTCCAGGGGGCTATGGTCGAGCAGTACTTC.